Below are 2 T cell receptor beta chains sequenced from a single sample in a study of blood T cell repertoires in COVID-19 (dated by TCRdb to 2018 to 2020). Library preparation employed the immunoSEQ multiplex PCR assay. TCRdb carries this immuneACCESS record with in-frame sequences only. Its versions omit some clonotypes, under half of them owing to an unresolved V gene in the studies checked, with the rest unexplained. This sample gives over 85,000 clones in total; roughly 82% of them show up just once. The ten largest clonotypes hold more than 15% of the sample. The specimen sequenced was peripheral blood. These receptors all stem from a woman aged 60-70 years with acute or convalescent COVID-19.

The chain employs TRBV4-1 and TRBJ1-1; a weak D match, TRBD1 (5 bases). V shed 6 bases and J shed 3 bases, with 14 bases lying between them. There are 14 residues in the CDR3. Germline V gene data show CDR1 as MGHRA and CDR2 as YSYEKL. The CDR3 coding sequence is TGCGCCAGCAGTGGAGGGATAGGGGACACTGAAGCTTTCTTT. This codes for CASSGGIGDTEAFF.

This clone was detected once. The chain carries TRBV11-3 and TRBJ2-3; D uncertain. The germline V gene encodes CDR1 SGHNT and CDR2 YENEEA. V lost 4 bases and J 4 bases, leaving 12 bases between the germline ends. This CDR3 comprises 14 residues. Here the CDR3 reads CASSSTAGSDTQYF. The CDR3, as DNA: TGTGCCAGCAGCTCAACAGCCGGCTCAGATACGCAGTATTTT.